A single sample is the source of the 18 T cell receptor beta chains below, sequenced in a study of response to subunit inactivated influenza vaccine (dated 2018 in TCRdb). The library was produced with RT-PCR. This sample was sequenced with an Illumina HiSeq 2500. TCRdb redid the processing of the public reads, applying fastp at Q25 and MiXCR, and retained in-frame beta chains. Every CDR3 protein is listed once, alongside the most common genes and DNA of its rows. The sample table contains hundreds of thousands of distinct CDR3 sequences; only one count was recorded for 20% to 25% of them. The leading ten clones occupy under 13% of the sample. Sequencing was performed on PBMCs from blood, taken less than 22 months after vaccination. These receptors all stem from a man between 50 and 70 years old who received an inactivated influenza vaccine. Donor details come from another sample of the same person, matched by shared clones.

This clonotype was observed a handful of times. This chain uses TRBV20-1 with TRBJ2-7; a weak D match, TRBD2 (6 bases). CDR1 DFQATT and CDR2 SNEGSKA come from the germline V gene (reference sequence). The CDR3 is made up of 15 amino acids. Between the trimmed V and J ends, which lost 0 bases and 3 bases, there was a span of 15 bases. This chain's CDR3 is CSARDWGGTGYEQYF. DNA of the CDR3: TGCAGTGCTAGAGATTGGGGCGGGACGGGCTACGAGCAGTACTTC.

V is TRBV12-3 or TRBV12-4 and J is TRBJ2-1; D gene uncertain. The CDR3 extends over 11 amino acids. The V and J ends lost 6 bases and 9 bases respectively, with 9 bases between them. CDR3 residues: CASSLRGEQFF. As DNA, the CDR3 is TGTGCCAGCAGCCTAAGAGGTGAGCAGTTCTTC.

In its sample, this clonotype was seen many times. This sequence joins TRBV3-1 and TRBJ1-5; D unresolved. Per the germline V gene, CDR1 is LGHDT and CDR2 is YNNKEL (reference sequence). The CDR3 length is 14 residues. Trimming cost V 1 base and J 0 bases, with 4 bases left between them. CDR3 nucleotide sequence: TGTGCCAGCAGCCAAGGTCTTAGCAATCAGCCCCAGCATTTT. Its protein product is CASSQGLSNQPQHF. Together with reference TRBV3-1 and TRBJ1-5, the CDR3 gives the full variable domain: DTAVSQTPKYLVTQMGNDKSIKCEQNLGHDTMYWYKQDSKKFLKIMFSYNNKELIINETVPNRFSPKSPDKAHLNLHINSLELGDSAVYFCASSQGLSNQPQHFGDGTRLSIL.

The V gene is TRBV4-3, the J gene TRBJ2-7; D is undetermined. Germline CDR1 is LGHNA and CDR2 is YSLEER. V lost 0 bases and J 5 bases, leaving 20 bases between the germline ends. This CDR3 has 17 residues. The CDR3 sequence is CASSQDQTWSGLNEQYF. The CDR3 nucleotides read TGCGCCAGCAGCCAAGACCAAACATGGTCTGGCTTGAACGAGCAGTACTTC.

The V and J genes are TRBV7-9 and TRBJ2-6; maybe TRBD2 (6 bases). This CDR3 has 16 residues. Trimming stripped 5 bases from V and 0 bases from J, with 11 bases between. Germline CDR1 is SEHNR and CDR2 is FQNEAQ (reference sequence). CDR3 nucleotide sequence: TGTGCCAGCAGCCAGATCGGGAGCTCTGGGGCCAACGTCCTGACTTTC. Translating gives CASSQIGSSGANVLTF.

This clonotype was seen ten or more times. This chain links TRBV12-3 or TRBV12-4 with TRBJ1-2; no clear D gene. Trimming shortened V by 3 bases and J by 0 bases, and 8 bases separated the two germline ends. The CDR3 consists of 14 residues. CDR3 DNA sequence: TGTGCCAGCAGTTTTCGGTTGACTAACTATGGCTACACCTTC. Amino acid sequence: CASSFRLTNYGYTF.

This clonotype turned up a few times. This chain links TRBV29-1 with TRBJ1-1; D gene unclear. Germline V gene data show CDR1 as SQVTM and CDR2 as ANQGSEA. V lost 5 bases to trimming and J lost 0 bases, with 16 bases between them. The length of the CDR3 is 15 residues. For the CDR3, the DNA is TGCAGCGTTACTGAACGCACGAGCATGAACACTGAAGCTTTCTTT. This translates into CSVTERTSMNTEAFF.

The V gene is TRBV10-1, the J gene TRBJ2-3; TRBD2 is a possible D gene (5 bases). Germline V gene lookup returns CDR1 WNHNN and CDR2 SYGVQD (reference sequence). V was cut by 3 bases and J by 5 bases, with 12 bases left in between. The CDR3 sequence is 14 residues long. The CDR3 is CASSESGFGDTQYF. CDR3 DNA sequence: TGCGCCAGCAGTGAATCGGGGTTTGGAGATACGCAGTATTTT.

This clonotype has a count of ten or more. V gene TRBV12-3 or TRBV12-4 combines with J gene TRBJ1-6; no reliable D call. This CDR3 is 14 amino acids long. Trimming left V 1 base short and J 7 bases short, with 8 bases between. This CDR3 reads CASSLGSDNSPLHF. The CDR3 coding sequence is TGTGCCAGCAGTTTAGGCAGTGACAATTCACCCCTCCACTTT.

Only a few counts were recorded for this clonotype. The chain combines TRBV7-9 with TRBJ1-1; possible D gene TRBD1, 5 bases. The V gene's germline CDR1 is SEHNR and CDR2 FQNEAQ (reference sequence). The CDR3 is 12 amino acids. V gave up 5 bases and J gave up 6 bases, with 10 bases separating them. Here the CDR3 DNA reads TGTGCCAGCAGCCCAGGGATCGCTGAAGCTTTCTTT. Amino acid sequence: CASSPGIAEAFF.

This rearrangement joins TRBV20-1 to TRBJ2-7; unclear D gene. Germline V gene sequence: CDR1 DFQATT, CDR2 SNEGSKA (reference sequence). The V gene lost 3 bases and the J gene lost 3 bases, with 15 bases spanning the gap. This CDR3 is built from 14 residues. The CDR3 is CSASADQPFYEQYF. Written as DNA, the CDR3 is TGCAGTGCTAGTGCAGATCAACCCTTCTACGAGCAGTACTTC.

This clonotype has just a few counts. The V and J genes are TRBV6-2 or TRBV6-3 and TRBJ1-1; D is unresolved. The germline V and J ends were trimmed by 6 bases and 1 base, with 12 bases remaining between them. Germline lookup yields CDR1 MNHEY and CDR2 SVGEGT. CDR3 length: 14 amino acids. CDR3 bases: TGTGCCAGCAGACCCGGCGCAGGGAACACTGAAGCTTTCTTT. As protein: CASRPGAGNTEAFF.

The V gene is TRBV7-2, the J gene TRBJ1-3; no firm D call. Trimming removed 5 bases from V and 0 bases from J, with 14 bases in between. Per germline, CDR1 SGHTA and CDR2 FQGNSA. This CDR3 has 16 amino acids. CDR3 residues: CASSQVYDYSGNTIYF. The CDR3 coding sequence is TGTGCCAGCAGCCAAGTATATGACTACTCTGGAAACACCATATATTTT.

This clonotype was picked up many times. The CDR3 DNA follows: TGTGCCAGTAGTAAGGTCAGAAGACCCCTCCACTTT. It specifies CASSKVRRPLHF. This chain joins TRBV19 and TRBJ1-6; D ambiguous. Germline CDR1 LNHDA, CDR2 SQIVND (reference sequence). V lost 4 bases and J lost 12, with 10 bases in between. This CDR3 has 12 amino acids. The variable domain in full, completed from reference TRBV19 and TRBJ1-6, reads DGGITQSPKYLFRKEGQNVTLSCEQNLNHDAMYWYRQDPGQGLRLIYYSQIVNDFQKGDIAEGYSVSREKKESFPLTVTSAQKNPTAFYLCASSKVRRPLHFGNGTRLTVT.

The CDR3 nucleotides read TGCGCCAGCAGCTTGGAGGACAACCTCTATGGCTACACCTTC. Translating it yields CASSLEDNLYGYTF. The chain combines TRBV5-1 with TRBJ1-2, with TRBD1 as a possible D gene (5 bases). V lost 0 bases and J 4 bases, leaving 10 bases between the germline ends. CDR3 length: 14 residues. Germline values: CDR1 SGHRS, CDR2 YFSETQ.

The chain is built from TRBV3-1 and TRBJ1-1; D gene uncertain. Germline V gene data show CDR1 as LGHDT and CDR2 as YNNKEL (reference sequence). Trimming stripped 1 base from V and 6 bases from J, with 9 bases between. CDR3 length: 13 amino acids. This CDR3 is CASSQVLNAEAFF. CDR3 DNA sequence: TGTGCCAGCAGCCAAGTACTAAACGCTGAAGCTTTCTTT.

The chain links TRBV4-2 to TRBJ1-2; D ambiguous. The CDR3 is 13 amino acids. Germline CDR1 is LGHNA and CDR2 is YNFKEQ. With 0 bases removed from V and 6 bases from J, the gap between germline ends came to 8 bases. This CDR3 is CASSQDHGDGYTF. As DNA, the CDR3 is TGTGCCAGCAGCCAAGATCACGGGGATGGCTACACCTTC.

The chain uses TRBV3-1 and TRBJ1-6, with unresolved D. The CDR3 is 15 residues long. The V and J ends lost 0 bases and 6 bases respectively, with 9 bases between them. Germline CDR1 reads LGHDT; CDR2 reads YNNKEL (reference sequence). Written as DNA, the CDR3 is TGTGCCAGCAGCCAAGATGGAGGGATTAATTCACCCCTCCACTTT. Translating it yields CASSQDGGINSPLHF.